These T cell receptor beta chains were read from a single sample in a study of early T cells in non-severe SARS-CoV-2 infection. Using its own MiXCR run on the 5' RACE reads, TCRdb lists one record per CDR3 protein. The table records over 70,000 distinct CDR3 sequences, roughly an eighth of them present only once. Sequences were obtained from whole blood. The source of these receptors is an adult who was a healthcare worker with PCR-confirmed SARS-CoV-2 infection or an uninfected control (not recorded which). CDR3s include the opening cysteine and the closing phenylalanine or tryptophan.

j_gene,v_gene,len,CDR3aa
TRBJ2-7,TRBV11-2,16,CASSLDRPSAAYEQYF
TRBJ2-2,TRBV5-1,15,CASSPGQVNTGELFF
TRBJ2-5,TRBV29-1,13,CSVEWLEGETQYF
TRBJ2-1,TRBV12-3/TRBV12-4,12,CASSSSGWWQFF
TRBJ1-6,TRBV7-9,15,CASSAPDRTGSPLHF
TRBJ2-1,TRBV7-2,13,CASSLRAGDEQFF
TRBJ2-7,TRBV9,15,CASSVARTPSYEQYF
TRBJ2-7,TRBV10-3,14,CAISVAGNSYEQYF
TRBJ2-5,TRBV20-1,14,CSAIRDRGEETQYF
TRBJ2-7,TRBV7-6,15,CASSLNREASYEQYF
TRBJ1-1,TRBV27,13,CASNAGVHTEAFF
TRBJ2-7,TRBV29-1,8,CRLYEQYF
TRBJ2-1,TRBV11-2,17,CASSSITGTGVYNEQFF
TRBJ2-6,TRBV6-5,13,CAGRTSGANVLTF
TRBJ2-1,TRBV7-2,16,CASSLEAGATYNEQFF
TRBJ1-4,TRBV25-1,16,CASSEGQVATNEKLFF
TRBJ2-7,TRBV5-1,19,CASSLSFRGPGAVSYEQYF
TRBJ2-1,TRBV10-3,13,CAIGGTERFEQFF
TRBJ1-2,TRBV29-1,11,CSVAGRHGYTF